The rows below give T cell receptor beta chains drawn from one sample of a study of blood T cell repertoires in COVID-19. Only in-frame clones appear in the TCRdb table, and some are missing; sequencing was by immunoSEQ multiplex PCR. Among under 200,000 clones, around 80% were seen once, and the ten largest hold approximately 6.2%. Sequenced: peripheral blood. The receptors come from a man aged 65 to 85 with active or convalescent COVID-19. CDR3s include the opening cysteine and the closing phenylalanine or tryptophan. D genes are given only for firm matches. Clone size is stated in some rows and not others, as once, few, many or a class when expanded.

14 | NA | NA | TRBJ1-2 | TRBV6-5 | TGTGCCAGCAGGACCCCAGGGGTAGCCTATGGCTACACCTTC | CASRTPGVAYGYTF
13 | NA | NA | TRBJ2-1 | TRBV7-8 | TGTGCCAGCAGCCCGGACAGCTACAATGAGCAGTTCTTC | CASSPDSYNEQFF
14 | NA | NA | TRBJ2-2 | TRBV6-5 | TGTGCCACCACGGTGGTAGCGGTTACCGGGGAGCTGTTTTTT | CATTVVAVTGELFF
14 | NA | TRBD1 | TRBJ2-2 | TRBV2 | TGTGCCAGCAGGGACAGGATGAACACCGGGGAGCTGTTTTTT | CASRDRMNTGELFF
16 | NA | NA | TRBJ2-1 | TRBV9 | TGTGCCAGCAGCCCGGAGGTAGGTGCGTCCTACAATGAGCAGTTCTTC | CASSPEVGASYNEQFF
13 | NA | NA | TRBJ1-2 | TRBV14 | TGTGCCAGCAGCCAAGTCTACAGCTATGGCTACACCTTC | CASSQVYSYGYTF
16 | NA | TRBD1 | TRBJ1-2 | TRBV19 | TGTGCCAGTAGTGAACAGGGGGCAAGGGGAAACTATGGCTACACCTTC | CASSEQGARGNYGYTF
20 | NA | NA | TRBJ1-1 | TRBV21-1 | TGTGCCAGCAACGCCAGACCTCAAGCGGGGTTTCGGGACAACAACACTGAAGCTTTCTTT | CASNARPQAGFRDNNTEAFF
14 | NA | TRBD1 | TRBJ2-2 | TRBV5-8 | TGTGCCAGCAGCTTGGGACAGGGGACCGGGGAGCTGTTTTTT | CASSLGQGTGELFF
15 | NA | NA | TRBJ1-1 | TRBV5-1 | TGCGCCAGCACCAATGGGAAAACAGGGAGCACTGAAGCTTTCTTT | CASTNGKTGSTEAFF
13 | NA | NA | TRBJ2-4 | TRBV9 | TGTGCCAGCAGCGTAGGGTGGAGAGACATTCAGTACTTC | CASSVGWRDIQYF
13 | NA | NA | TRBJ1-2 | TRBV5-1 | TGCGCCAGCAGCCTCCTTTCTAACTATGGCTACACCTTC | CASSLLSNYGYTF
16 | few | TRBD2 | TRBJ2-1 | TRBV4-2 | TGTGCCAGCAGCCAAGATATGGCTAGCGGGGACAATGAGCAGTTCTTC | CASSQDMASGDNEQFF
15 | once | NA | TRBJ1-6 | TRBV11-2 | TGTGCCAGCAGCCACCCCCCTACGGGTAATTCACCCCTCCACTTT | CASSHPPTGNSPLHF
18 | NA | NA | TRBJ2-1 | TRBV7-9 | TGTGCCAGCAGCTTAGTGGTTGGCTTCCAGAGCGCCTACAATGAGCAGTTCTTC | CASSLVVGFQSAYNEQFF
15 | NA | NA | TRBJ1-5 | TRBV27 | TGTGCCAGCAGTTCCTCTTTGGGGGAGGGACAGCCCCAGCATTTT | CASSSSLGEGQPQHF
14 | NA | TRBD1 | TRBJ2-2 | TRBV30 | TGTGCCTGGGGCAGGGGGCGGAACACCGGGGAGCTGTTTTTT | CAWGRGRNTGELFF
17 | NA | NA | TRBJ1-2 | TRBV27 | TGTGCCAGCAGTCTAGGAAAACGGAGCGGCTCTCCTTATGGCTACACCTTC | CASSLGKRSGSPYGYTF
15 | NA | TRBD1 | TRBJ2-2 | TRBV6-5 | TGTGCCAGCAGCTCCGGGACAGGGTTTGTCGGGGAGCTGTTTTTT | CASSSGTGFVGELFF
14 | NA | NA | TRBJ1-2 | TRBV30 | TGTGCCTGGAGTGCCCGCGCAGGGACACATGGCTACACCTTC | CAWSARAGTHGYTF
13 | NA | NA | TRBJ2-3 | TRBV29-1 | TGCAGCGCGGACACCTCTAGCACAGATACGCAGTATTTT | CSADTSSTDTQYF
15 | NA | NA | TRBJ1-1 | TRBV6-5 | TGTGCCAGCACCGACCCTACTCAGGGTGACACTGAAGCTTTCTTT | CASTDPTQGDTEAFF
15 | NA | NA | TRBJ2-3 | TRBV6-4 | TGTGCCAGCAGTGAAGGGGGGGCCCAGACAGATACGCAGTATTTT | CASSEGGAQTDTQYF
15 | NA | TRBD1 | TRBJ1-2 | TRBV5-1 | TGCGCCAGCAGCTCTGGACAGGGGACCTTCTATGGCTACACCTTC | CASSSGQGTFYGYTF
18 | NA | NA | TRBJ1-2 | TRBV5-6 | TGTGCCAGCAGCTTGCCGCACCAGCCGGGACTGAAAAACTATGGCTACACCTTC | CASSLPHQPGLKNYGYTF
15 | few | TRBD1 | TRBJ2-3 | TRBV6-2/TRBV6-3 | TGTGCCAGCAGTCTACAGGGGGCGCTTACAGATACGCAGTATTTT | CASSLQGALTDTQYF
13 | few | NA | TRBJ2-7 | TRBV7-9 | TGTGCCAGCAGCTTAGAGCGGTCGAGCGAGCAGTACTTC | CASSLERSSEQYF
15 | NA | TRBD2 | TRBJ2-1 | TRBV27 | TGTGCCAGCAGTTTAGGGCGGGAGGGAGTCAATGAGCAGTTCTTC | CASSLGREGVNEQFF
16 | NA | NA | TRBJ1-2 | TRBV21-1 | TGTGCCAGCAGCAAACCGACAGGACAGGGGGCAGATGGCTACACCTTC | CASSKPTGQGADGYTF
15 | NA | TRBD1 | TRBJ2-7 | TRBV7-9 | TGTGCCAGCAGCTTAGCAGGGACAGGGTTGTACGAGCAGTACTTC | CASSLAGTGLYEQYF
15 | NA | NA | TRBJ1-1 | TRBV15 | TGTGCCACCAGCAGAGATACAGGGAGAAACACTGAAGCTTTCTTT | CATSRDTGRNTEAFF
12 | NA | NA | TRBJ1-5 | TRBV21-1 | TGTGCCAGCATAGGCAGGAATCAGCCCCAGCATTTT | CASIGRNQPQHF
12 | NA | NA | TRBJ1-5 | TRBV12-3/TRBV12-4 | TGTGCCAGCAGAAAGGGGGTCCAGCCCCAGCATTTT | CASRKGVQPQHF
16 | NA | TRBD2 | TRBJ2-7 | TRBV7-2 | TGTGCCAGCAGCCAATGGACTAGCGGGGCGACCTACGAGCAGTACTTC | CASSQWTSGATYEQYF
13 | NA | NA | TRBJ2-1 | TRBV2 | TGTGCCAGCAGTTCGGACACGTTCGTGGAGCAGTTCTTC | CASSSDTFVEQFF
15 | NA | TRBD2 | TRBJ2-7 | TRBV6-5 | TGTGCCAGCAGTTACACTAGCGGGAACGCCTACGAGCAGTACTTC | CASSYTSGNAYEQYF
15 | once | NA | TRBJ2-7 | TRBV6-5 | TGTGCCAGCAGTTACTATGAGGGAGTAGTGTACGAGCAGTACTTC | CASSYYEGVVYEQYF
15 | NA | TRBD2 | TRBJ2-3 | TRBV30 | TGTGCCTACCGCCGCGGGGGGGCAGGCACAGATACGCAGTATTTT | CAYRRGGAGTDTQYF
14 | NA | TRBD2 | TRBJ2-5 | TRBV7-2 | TGTGCCAGCAGCTTAAGCGGGGGGGCGCAGACCCAGTACTTC | CASSLSGGAQTQYF
16 | few | NA | TRBJ1-5 | TRBV2 | TGTGCCAGCAGTGTCATTATGACAGGTAGCAATCAGCCCCAGCATTTT | CASSVIMTGSNQPQHF
13 | once | NA | TRBJ2-1 | TRBV6-4 | TGTGCCAGCAGTGACACAACAGGGTCAGAGCAGTTCTTC | CASSDTTGSEQFF
18 | NA | TRBD2 | TRBJ2-3 | TRBV6-2/TRBV6-3 | TGTGCCAGCAGTTACCCGCCACTAGCGGGAGGGCCAGGGGATACGCAGTATTTT | CASSYPPLAGGPGDTQYF
14 | NA | TRBD1 | TRBJ1-1 | TRBV6-2/TRBV6-3 | TGTGCCAGCAGTCCCCGGACAGGGGGGTTGAAAGCTTTCTTT | CASSPRTGGLKAFF
16 | NA | TRBD2 | TRBJ2-5 | TRBV25-1 | TGTGCCAGCAGTGAATATCTAGGAGCGGGAAGAGAGACCCAGTACTTC | CASSEYLGAGRETQYF
14 | NA | TRBD1 | TRBJ2-3 | TRBV29-1 | TGCAGCGCCTCGGACAGGGGGCAGACAGATACGCAGTATTTT | CSASDRGQTDTQYF
16 | NA | TRBD1 | TRBJ1-1 | TRBV18 | TGTGCCAGCTCACCAAGAACAACAGGGGGACGGAGTGAAGCTTTCTTT | CASSPRTTGGRSEAFF